The 10 T cell receptor beta chains reported below all come from one sample, sequenced in a study of blood T cell repertoires in COVID-19. Produced via immunoSEQ multiplex PCR; TCRdb's table is partial and in-frame only. There are about 150,000 clones in the sample; around 84% occur only once, and approximately 7.3% lies in the top ten. The source material was PBMCs or T cells enriched from blood (not recorded which). Receptors were obtained from a man aged 50 to 59 who had recovered from COVID-19.

J is TRBJ2-2 and V is TRBV5-8; D gene uncertain. The V gene lost 0 bases and the J gene lost 4 bases, with 10 bases spanning the gap. The CDR3 runs 15 residues. Germline loops: CDR1 SGHTS, CDR2 YDEGEE. The CDR3 nucleotides are TGTGCCAGCAGCTTGGTCCTAACCTCCACCGGGGAGCTGTTTTTT. Translation gives CASSLVLTSTGELFF.

The chain carries TRBV28 and TRBJ1-1; D is undetermined. The germline V and J ends were trimmed by 2 bases and 6 bases, with 13 bases remaining between them. The CDR3 is made up of 14 amino acids. Germline-derived CDR1 and CDR2 are MDHEN and SYDVKM. The CDR3, as DNA: TGTGCCAGCAGTTTAAGCGCCCCGGGAGCTGAAGCTTTCTTT. It yields the protein CASSLSAPGAEAFF. The variable domain in full, with the rest retrieved from reference TRBV28 and TRBJ1-1, is DVKVTQSSRYLVKRTGEKVFLECVQDMDHENMFWYRQDPGLGLRLIYFSYDVKMKEKGDIPEGYSVSREKKERFSLILESASTNQTSMYLCASSLSAPGAEAFFGQGTRLTVV.

This chain uses TRBV7-9 with TRBJ2-1; maybe TRBD2 (5 bases). Germline V lookup: CDR1 SEHNR, CDR2 FQNEAQ (reference sequence). This CDR3 contains 12 residues. V was clipped by 5 bases and J by 12 bases, with 14 bases between them. CDR3 loop: CASSEAGGRQFF. In DNA, the CDR3 is TGTGCCAGCAGCGAAGCAGGAGGACGGCAGTTCTTC.

The chain links TRBV2 to TRBJ2-7; 8 positions match TRBD1. The CDR3 contains 12 residues. J was trimmed by 2 bases and V by 6 bases; bases with no gene match: 0. The germline CDR1 and CDR2 sequences are SNHLY and FYNNEI. CDR3 coding DNA: TGTGCCAGCAGACAGGGGGCCTACGAGCAGTACTTC. It codes for CASRQGAYEQYF.

The chain combines TRBV2 with TRBJ1-6, with D perhaps matching TRBD1 (6 bases). The CDR3 has 14 amino acids. CDR1 SNHLY and CDR2 FYNNEI come from the germline V gene. Trimming removed 5 bases from V and 7 bases from J, with 12 bases in between. Here the CDR3 DNA reads TGTGCCAGCAGTAACAGGGCGTCGAATTCACCCCTCCACTTT. Translation: CASSNRASNSPLHF.

This rearrangement joins TRBV29-1 to TRBJ2-7, with 7 bases lining up with TRBD1. V lost 4 bases and J lost 6; bases outside the gene matches: 12. The length of the CDR3 is 14 residues. Per the germline V gene, CDR1 is SQVTM and CDR2 is ANQGSEA. The CDR3 reads CSVGPQGTAAEQYF. The CDR3 DNA follows: TGCAGCGTTGGACCTCAGGGGACAGCCGCCGAGCAGTACTTC.

In this sample, this clone turned up once. The chain recombines TRBV14 with TRBJ1-1, with D possibly matching TRBD1 (6 bases). The CDR3 runs 18 residues. The ends were cut back, 2 bases at V and 1 base at J, with 20 bases in the middle. Germline V gene lookup returns CDR1 SGHDN and CDR2 FVKESK. The CDR3 loop reads CASSQLGPPGHQNTEAFF. CDR3 DNA: TGTGCCAGCAGCCAATTAGGACCCCCGGGACACCAGAACACTGAAGCTTTCTTT. The complete variable domain, with remaining parts taken from reference TRBV14 and TRBJ1-1, reads EAGVTQFPSHSVIEKGQTVTLRCDPISGHDNLYWYRRVMGKEIKFLLHFVKESKQDESGMPNNRFLAERTGGTYSTLKVQPAELEDSGVYFCASSQLGPPGHQNTEAFFGQGTRLTVV.

This chain connects TRBV11-2 to TRBJ2-3, with D hard to call. The germline V and J ends were trimmed by 6 bases and 0 bases, with 16 bases remaining between them. CDR1 is SGHAT and CDR2 is FQNNGV in the germline V gene. The CDR3 has 16 amino acids. Here the CDR3 DNA reads TGTGCCAGCAGTTCCGGGTCCTTTACTAGCACAGATACGCAGTATTTT. Protein: CASSSGSFTSTDTQYF.

The rearrangement links TRBV5-8 to TRBJ1-4; 10 positions match TRBD1. Unmatched junction bases numbered 4, after V lost 4 bases and J lost 4 bases. The CDR3 sequence is 15 residues long. Germline V gene lookup returns CDR1 SGHTS and CDR2 YDEGEE. CDR3 DNA: TGTGCCAGCAGCCTGGGACAGGGGAATAATGAAAAACTGTTTTTT. Translated: CASSLGQGNNEKLFF. The full variable domain, rest sourced from reference TRBV5-8 and TRBJ1-4, is EAGVTQSPTHLIKTRGQQATLRCSPISGHTSVYWYQQALGLGLQFLLWYDEGEERNRGNFPPRFSGRQFPNYSSELNVNALELEDSALYLCASSLGQGNNEKLFFGSGTQLSVL.

Comment on this clone: Other DNA sequences from this sample encode an identical CDR3 as well. The genes are TRBV30 and TRBJ1-2; D may be TRBD1 (5 bases). The V and J ends lost 0 bases and 5 bases respectively, with 10 bases between them. Germline V gives CDR1 GTSNPN, CDR2 SVGIG (reference sequence). CDR3 size: 13 residues. As DNA, the CDR3 is TGTGCCTGGAGTGTCCAGGGCCCTTATGGCTACACCTTC. Translating it yields CAWSVQGPYGYTF.